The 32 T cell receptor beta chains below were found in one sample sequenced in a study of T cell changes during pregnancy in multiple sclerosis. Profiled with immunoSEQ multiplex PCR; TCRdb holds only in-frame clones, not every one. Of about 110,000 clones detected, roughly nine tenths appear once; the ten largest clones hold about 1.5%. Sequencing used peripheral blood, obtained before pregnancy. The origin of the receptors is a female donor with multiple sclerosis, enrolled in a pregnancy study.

Here the CDR3 DNA reads TGTGCCACCAGCGGAAGACTAGCGGGAGCCGAGCAGTACTTC. Its protein product is CATSGRLAGAEQYF. This sequence joins TRBV15 and TRBJ2-7; 12 bases are a match to TRBD2. CDR1 is LNHNV and CDR2 is YYDKDF in the germline V gene (reference sequence). This CDR3 has 14 amino acids. V was clipped by 5 bases and J by 6 bases; unmatched bases: 5.

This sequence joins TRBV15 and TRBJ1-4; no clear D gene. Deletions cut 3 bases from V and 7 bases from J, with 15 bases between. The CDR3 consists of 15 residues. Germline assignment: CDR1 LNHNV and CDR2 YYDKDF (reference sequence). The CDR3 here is CATSSFGEVSEKLFF. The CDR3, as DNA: TGTGCCACCAGCAGTTTCGGGGAAGTGAGTGAAAAACTGTTTTTT. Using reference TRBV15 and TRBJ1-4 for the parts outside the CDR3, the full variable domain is DAMVIQNPRYQVTQFGKPVTLSCSQTLNHNVMYWYQQKSSQAPKLLFHYYDKDFNNEADTPDNFQSRRPNTSFCFLDIRSPGLGDTAMYLCATSSFGEVSEKLFFGSGTQLSVL.

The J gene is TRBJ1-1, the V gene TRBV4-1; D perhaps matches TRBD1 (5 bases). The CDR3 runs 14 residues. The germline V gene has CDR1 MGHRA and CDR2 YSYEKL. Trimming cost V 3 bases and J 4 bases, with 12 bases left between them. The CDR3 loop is CASSHGGKGTEAFF. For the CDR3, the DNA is TGCGCCAGCAGCCATGGGGGGAAAGGCACTGAAGCTTTCTTT.

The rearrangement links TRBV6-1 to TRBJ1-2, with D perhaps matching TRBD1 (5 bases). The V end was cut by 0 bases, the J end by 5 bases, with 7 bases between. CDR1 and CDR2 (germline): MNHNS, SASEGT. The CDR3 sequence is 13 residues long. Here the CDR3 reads CASSEAQDYGYTF. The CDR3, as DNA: TGTGCCAGCAGTGAAGCACAGGATTATGGCTACACCTTC.

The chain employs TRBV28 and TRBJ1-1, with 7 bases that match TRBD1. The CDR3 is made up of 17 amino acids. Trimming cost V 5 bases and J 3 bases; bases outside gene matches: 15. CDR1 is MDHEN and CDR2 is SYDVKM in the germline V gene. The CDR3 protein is CASSRTTFDRADTEAFF. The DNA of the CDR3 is TGTGCCAGCAGTAGAACGACCTTTGACAGGGCGGACACTGAAGCTTTCTTT. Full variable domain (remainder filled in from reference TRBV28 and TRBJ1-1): DVKVTQSSRYLVKRTGEKVFLECVQDMDHENMFWYRQDPGLGLRLIYFSYDVKMKEKGDIPEGYSVSREKKERFSLILESASTNQTSMYLCASSRTTFDRADTEAFFGQGTRLTVV.

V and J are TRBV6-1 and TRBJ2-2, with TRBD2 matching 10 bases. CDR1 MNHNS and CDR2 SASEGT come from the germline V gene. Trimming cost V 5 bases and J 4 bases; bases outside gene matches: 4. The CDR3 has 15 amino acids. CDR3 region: CASSRERGGTGELFF. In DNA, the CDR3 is TGTGCCAGCAGTAGGGAGCGGGGGGGCACCGGGGAGCTGTTTTTT.

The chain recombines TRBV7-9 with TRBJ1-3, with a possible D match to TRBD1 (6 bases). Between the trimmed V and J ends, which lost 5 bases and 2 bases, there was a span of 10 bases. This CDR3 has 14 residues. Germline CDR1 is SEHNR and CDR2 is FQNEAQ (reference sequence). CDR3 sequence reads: CASSITGTGNTIYF. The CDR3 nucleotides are TGTGCCAGCAGCATAACAGGGACTGGAAACACCATATATTTT.

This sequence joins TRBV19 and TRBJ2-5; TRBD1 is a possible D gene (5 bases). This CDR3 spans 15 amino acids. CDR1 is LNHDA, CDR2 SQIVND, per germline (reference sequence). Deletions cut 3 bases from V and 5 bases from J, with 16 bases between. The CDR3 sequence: CASSIVAGLTETQYF. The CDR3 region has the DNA TGTGCCAGTAGTATTGTAGCAGGGTTGACGGAGACCCAGTACTTC.

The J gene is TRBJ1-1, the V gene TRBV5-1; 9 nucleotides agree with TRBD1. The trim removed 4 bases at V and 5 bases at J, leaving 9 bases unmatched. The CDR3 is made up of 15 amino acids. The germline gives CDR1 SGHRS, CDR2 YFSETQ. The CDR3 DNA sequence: TGCGCCAGCAGCCGATGGACAGGGGTGGAGACTGAAGCTTTCTTT. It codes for CASSRWTGVETEAFF.

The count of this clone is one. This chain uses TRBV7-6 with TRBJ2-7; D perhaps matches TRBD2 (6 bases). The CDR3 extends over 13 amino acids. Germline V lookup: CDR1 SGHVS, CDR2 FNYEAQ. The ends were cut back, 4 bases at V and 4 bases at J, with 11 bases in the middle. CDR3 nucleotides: TGTGCCAGCAGCTCCGGGGGTCGATACGAGCAGTACTTC. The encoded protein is CASSSGGRYEQYF.

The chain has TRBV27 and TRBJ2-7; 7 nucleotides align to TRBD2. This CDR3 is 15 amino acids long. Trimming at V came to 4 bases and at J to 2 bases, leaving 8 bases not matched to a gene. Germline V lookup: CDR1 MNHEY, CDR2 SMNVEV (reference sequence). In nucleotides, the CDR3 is TGTGCCAGCAGTTCCCAGGAGGGAGGGCCCTACGAGCAGTACTTC. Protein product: CASSSQEGGPYEQYF.

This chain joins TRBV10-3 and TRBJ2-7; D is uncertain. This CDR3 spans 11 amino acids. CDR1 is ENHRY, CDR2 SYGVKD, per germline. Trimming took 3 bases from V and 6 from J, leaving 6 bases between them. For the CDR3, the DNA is TGTGCCATCAGTGAAAATCGCGAGCAGTACTTC. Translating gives CAISENREQYF.

CDR3 bases: TGTGCCAGCAGCTCCCTCCCCCGGACTAGCGGGGGAGCGGATGAGCAGTTCTTC. Translation: CASSSLPRTSGGADEQFF. The chain uses TRBV5-5 and TRBJ2-1; 13 bases map to TRBD2. The germline gives CDR1 SGHKS, CDR2 YYEKEE (reference sequence). This CDR3 has 18 residues. The trim removed 3 bases at V and 8 bases at J, leaving 14 bases unmatched.

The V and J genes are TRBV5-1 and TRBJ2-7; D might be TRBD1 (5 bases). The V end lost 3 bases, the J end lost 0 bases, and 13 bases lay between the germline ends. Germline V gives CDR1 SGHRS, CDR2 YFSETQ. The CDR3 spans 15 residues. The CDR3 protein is CASSSSGSSSYEQYF. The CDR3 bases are TGCGCCAGCAGCTCCTCAGGGTCCAGCTCCTACGAGCAGTACTTC.

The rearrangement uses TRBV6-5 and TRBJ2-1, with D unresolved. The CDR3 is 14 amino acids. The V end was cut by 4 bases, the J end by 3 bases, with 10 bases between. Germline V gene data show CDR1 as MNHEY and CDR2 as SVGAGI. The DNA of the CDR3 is TGTGCCAGCAGTTCTGGTCCGGTCTACAATGAGCAGTTCTTC. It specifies CASSSGPVYNEQFF.

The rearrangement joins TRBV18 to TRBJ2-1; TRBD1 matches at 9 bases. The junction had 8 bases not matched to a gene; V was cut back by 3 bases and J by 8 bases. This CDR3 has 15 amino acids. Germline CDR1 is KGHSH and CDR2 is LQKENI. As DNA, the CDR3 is TGTGCCAGCTCACCTAAACAGGGGGCGCTTTATGAGCAGTTCTTC. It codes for CASSPKQGALYEQFF.

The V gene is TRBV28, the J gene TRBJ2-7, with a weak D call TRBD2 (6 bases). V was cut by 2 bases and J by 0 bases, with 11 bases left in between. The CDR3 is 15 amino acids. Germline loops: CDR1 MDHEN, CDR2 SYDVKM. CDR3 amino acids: CASSLPGDGSYEQYF. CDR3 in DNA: TGTGCCAGCAGTTTACCGGGGGATGGCTCCTACGAGCAGTACTTC.

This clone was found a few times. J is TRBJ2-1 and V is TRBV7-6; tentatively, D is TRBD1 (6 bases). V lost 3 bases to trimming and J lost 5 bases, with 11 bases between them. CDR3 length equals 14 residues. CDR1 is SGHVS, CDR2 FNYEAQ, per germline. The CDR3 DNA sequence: TGTGCCAGCAGCTTTTTGACAGGAGACAATGAGCAGTTCTTC. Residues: CASSFLTGDNEQFF.

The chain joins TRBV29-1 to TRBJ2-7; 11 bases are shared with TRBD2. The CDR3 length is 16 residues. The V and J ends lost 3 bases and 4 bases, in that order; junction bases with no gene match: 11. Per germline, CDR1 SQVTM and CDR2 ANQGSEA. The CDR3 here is CSVDAFTSGGGYEQYF. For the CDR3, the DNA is TGCAGCGTTGATGCATTCACTAGCGGGGGTGGGTACGAGCAGTACTTC.

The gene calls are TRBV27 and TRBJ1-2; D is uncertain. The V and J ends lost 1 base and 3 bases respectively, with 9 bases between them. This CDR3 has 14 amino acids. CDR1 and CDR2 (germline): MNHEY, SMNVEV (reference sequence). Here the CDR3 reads CASSLWAGYYGYTF. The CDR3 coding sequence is TGTGCCAGCAGTTTATGGGCAGGTTACTATGGCTACACCTTC.

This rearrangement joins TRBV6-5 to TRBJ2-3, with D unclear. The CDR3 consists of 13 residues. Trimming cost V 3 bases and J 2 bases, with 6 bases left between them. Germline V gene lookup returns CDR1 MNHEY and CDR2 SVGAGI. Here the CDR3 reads CASSYGVTDTQYF. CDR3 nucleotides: TGTGCCAGCAGTTATGGAGTCACAGATACGCAGTATTTT.

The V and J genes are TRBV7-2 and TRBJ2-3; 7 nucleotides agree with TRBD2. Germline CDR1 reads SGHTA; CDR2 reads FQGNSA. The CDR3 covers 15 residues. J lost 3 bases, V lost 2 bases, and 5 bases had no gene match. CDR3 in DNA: TGTGCCAGCAGCTTATCGGGACTACGGACAGATACGCAGTATTTT. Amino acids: CASSLSGLRTDTQYF.

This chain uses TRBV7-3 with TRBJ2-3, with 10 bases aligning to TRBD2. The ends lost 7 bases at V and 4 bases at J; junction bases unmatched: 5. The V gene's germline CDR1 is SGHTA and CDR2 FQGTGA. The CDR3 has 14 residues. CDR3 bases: TGTGCCAGCACTAGCGGGAGTGGCGCAGATACGCAGTATTTT. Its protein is CASTSGSGADTQYF.

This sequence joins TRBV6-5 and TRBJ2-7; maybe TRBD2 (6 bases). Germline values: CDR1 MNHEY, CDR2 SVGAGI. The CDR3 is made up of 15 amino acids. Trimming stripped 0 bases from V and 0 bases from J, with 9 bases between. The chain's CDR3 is CASSYSKAGSYEQYF. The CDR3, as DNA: TGTGCCAGCAGTTACTCGAAAGCGGGCTCCTACGAGCAGTACTTC.

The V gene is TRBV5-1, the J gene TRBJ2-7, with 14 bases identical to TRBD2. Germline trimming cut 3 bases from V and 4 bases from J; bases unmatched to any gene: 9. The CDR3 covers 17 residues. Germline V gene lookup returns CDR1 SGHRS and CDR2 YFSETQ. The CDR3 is CASSSRTGLAGVYEQYF. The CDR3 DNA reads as TGCGCCAGCAGCTCCCGGACGGGACTAGCGGGGGTATACGAGCAGTACTTC. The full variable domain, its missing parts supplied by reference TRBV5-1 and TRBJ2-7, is KAGVTQTPRYLIKTRGQQVTLSCSPISGHRSVSWYQQTPGQGLQFLFEYFSETQRNKGNFPGRFSGRQFSNSRSEMNVSTLELGDSALYLCASSSRTGLAGVYEQYFGPGTRLTVT.

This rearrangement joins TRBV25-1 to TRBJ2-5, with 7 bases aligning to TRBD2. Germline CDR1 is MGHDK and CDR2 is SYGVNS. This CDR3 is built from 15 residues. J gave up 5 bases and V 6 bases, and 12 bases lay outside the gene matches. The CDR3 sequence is CASSPPGGRVETQYF. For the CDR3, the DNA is TGTGCCAGCAGCCCCCCGGGGGGTCGGGTCGAGACCCAGTACTTC.

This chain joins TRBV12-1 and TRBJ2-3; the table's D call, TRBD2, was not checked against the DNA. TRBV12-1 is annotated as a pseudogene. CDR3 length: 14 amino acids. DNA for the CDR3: TGTGCCCGGGTAGGACGGGAGGTCGCAGATACGCAGTATTTT. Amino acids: CARVGREVADTQYF.

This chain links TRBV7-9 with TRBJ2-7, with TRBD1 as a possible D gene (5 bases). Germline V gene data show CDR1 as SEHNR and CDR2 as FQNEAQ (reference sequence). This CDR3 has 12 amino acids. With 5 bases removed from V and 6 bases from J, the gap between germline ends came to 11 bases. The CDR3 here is CASSPGSGEQYF. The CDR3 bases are TGTGCCAGCAGCCCAGGGTCGGGCGAGCAGTACTTC.

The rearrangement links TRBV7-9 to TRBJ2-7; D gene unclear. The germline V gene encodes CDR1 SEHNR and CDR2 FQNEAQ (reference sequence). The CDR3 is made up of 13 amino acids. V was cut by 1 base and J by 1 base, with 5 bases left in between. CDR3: CASSLDLSYEQYF. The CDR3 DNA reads TGTGCCAGCAGCTTAGATTTATCCTACGAGCAGTACTTC.

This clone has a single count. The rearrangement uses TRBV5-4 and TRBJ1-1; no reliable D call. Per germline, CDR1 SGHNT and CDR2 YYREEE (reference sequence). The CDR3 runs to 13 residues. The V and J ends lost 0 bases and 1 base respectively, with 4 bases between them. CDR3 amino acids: CASSLVKNTEAFF. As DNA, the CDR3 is TGTGCCAGCAGCTTGGTTAAGAACACTGAAGCTTTCTTT.

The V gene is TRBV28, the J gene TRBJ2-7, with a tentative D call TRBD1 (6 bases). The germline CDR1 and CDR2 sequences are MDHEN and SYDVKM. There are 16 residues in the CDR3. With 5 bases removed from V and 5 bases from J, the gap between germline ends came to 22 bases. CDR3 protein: CASSIPGTPIRDEQYF. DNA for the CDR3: TGTGCCAGCAGTATCCCCGGGACACCCATTAGAGACGAGCAGTACTTC.

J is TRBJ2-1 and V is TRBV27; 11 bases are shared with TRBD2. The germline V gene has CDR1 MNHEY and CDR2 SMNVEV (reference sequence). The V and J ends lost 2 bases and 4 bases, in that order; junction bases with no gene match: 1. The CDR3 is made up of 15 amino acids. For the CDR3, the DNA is TGTGCCAGCAGTTTAACTAGCGGGAGATACAATGAGCAGTTCTTC. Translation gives CASSLTSGRYNEQFF.